Each of the 30 T cell receptor beta chains below was sequenced from the same sample in a study of blood T cells in healthy people across ages. Primed by a sample-barcoded 5' primer and a J-beta primer mix, a second PCR proceeded for 7 to 11 cycles. MiXCR was run by TCRdb on the 5' RACE reads, yielding one entry per CDR3 protein. The sample lists approximately 770,000 distinct CDR3 sequences, 58% occurring once. The source material was blood. These receptors were taken from a man aged 25 to 40 in good health.

This chain joins TRBV18 and TRBJ2-1; TRBD1 agrees at 7 bases. Unmatched junction bases numbered 8, after V lost 2 bases and J lost 7 bases. The CDR3 totals 15 residues. CDR1 and CDR2 (germline): KGHSH, LQKENI. CDR3 in DNA: TGTGCCAGCTCACCAAGGGCAGGGGGAAAGAATGAGCAGTTCTTC. Translating gives CASSPRAGGKNEQFF.

This clonotype came up a few times. The chain couples TRBV20-1 to TRBJ2-7; D gene uncertain. With 3 bases removed from V and 3 bases from J, the gap between germline ends came to 9 bases. Germline V gene lookup returns CDR1 DFQATT and CDR2 SNEGSKA (reference sequence). The CDR3 runs 12 residues. The DNA for the CDR3 is TGCAGTGCTAGCTCGGAAAACTACGAGCAGTACTTC. Translated: CSASSENYEQYF.

The chain employs TRBV4-2 and TRBJ2-3, with 7 bases identical to TRBD2. CDR1 and CDR2 from the germline V gene are LGHNA and YNFKEQ. The junction had 5 bases not matched to a gene; V was cut back by 1 base and J by 1 base. The CDR3 length is 16 residues. The CDR3 bases are TGTGCCAGCAGCCAAGCCGCGGGAGCGGGCACAGATACGCAGTATTTT. Its protein is CASSQAAGAGTDTQYF.

The gene calls are TRBV7-9 and TRBJ2-1; D is unresolved. CDR1 and CDR2 (germline): SEHNR, FQNEAQ (reference sequence). V was trimmed by 5 bases and J by 6 bases, leaving 14 bases between them. The CDR3 covers 14 residues. DNA of the CDR3: TGTGCCAGCAGCCCTGGTGTGGGATTCAATGAGCAGTTCTTC. This codes for CASSPGVGFNEQFF.

This clonotype showed up just a few times. The chain links TRBV5-1 to TRBJ2-1; TRBD2 matches at 11 bases. CDR1 is SGHRS, CDR2 YFSETQ, per germline. There are 16 residues in the CDR3. Trimming at V came to 4 bases and at J to 0 bases, leaving 3 bases not matched to a gene. The CDR3 loop is CASSLGLAASYNEQFF. CDR3 in DNA: TGCGCCAGCAGCCTGGGACTAGCGGCCTCCTACAATGAGCAGTTCTTC.

This clonotype came up once. This may be a read error: a much more frequent sequence differs by one nucleotide. The chain recombines TRBV29-1 with TRBJ2-1; possibly TRBD1 or TRBD2 for D (6 bases each). The CDR3 loop spans 14 amino acids. Germline V CDR1 and CDR2: SQVTM, ANQGSEA. The CDR3 loop reads CSVAGASTYNERFF. The CDR3 coding sequence is TGCAGCGTTGCGGGGGCTTCGACCTACAATGAGCGGTTCTTC.

The chain has TRBV2 and TRBJ2-6; no clear D. Germline V gene data show CDR1 as SNHLY and CDR2 as FYNNEI. Trimming pared 8 bases from V and 4 bases from J, leaving 9 bases between. This CDR3 comprises 13 residues. The CDR3 DNA reads as TGTGCCAGCGACCGTCCGGGGGCCAACGTCCTGACTTTC. As protein: CASDRPGANVLTF. The variable domain in full, completed from reference TRBV2 and TRBJ2-6, reads EPEVTQTPSHQVTQMGQEVILRCVPISNHLYFYWYRQILGQKVEFLVSFYNNEISEKSEIFDDQFSVERPDGSNFTLKIRSTKLEDSAMYFCASDRPGANVLTFGAGSRLTVL.

The chain joins TRBV20-1 to TRBJ2-1; 8 nucleotides agree with TRBD2. Looked up from germline, CDR1 is DFQATT and CDR2 is SNEGSKA (reference sequence). This CDR3 has 13 residues. CDR3 in DNA: TGCAGGCCTAGCGGGCCGACCTACAATGAGCAGTTCTTC. Its protein product is CRPSGPTYNEQFF.

This clonotype has only a few counts. This rearrangement joins TRBV29-1 to TRBJ1-2; maybe TRBD1 (5 bases). Looked up from germline, CDR1 is SQVTM and CDR2 is ANQGSEA. Trimming left V 7 bases short and J 3 bases short, with 15 bases between. The CDR3 loop spans 13 amino acids. The CDR3 here is CSGLLETDYGYTF. The DNA for the CDR3 is TGCAGCGGGCTCCTCGAGACAGACTATGGCTACACCTTC.

This rearrangement joins TRBV20-1 to TRBJ1-4; D ambiguous. Trimming stripped 5 bases from V and 7 bases from J, with 11 bases between. The germline V gene encodes CDR1 DFQATT and CDR2 SNEGSKA (reference sequence). The CDR3 totals 12 residues. CDR3 sequence: CSAGAGIEKLFF. The CDR3, as DNA: TGCAGTGCTGGAGCCGGAATTGAAAAACTGTTTTTT.

The chain is built from TRBV7-9 and TRBJ1-2; D unclear. The CDR3 contains 13 residues. Trimming took off 3 bases at V and 4 bases at J, with 9 bases between the two ends. CDR1 and CDR2 from the germline V gene are SEHNR and FQNEAQ (reference sequence). The CDR3 nucleotides read TGTGCCAGCAGCTTTGAGGCAACCTATGGCTACACCTTC. Translating it yields CASSFEATYGYTF.

This clonotype has a single count. This rearrangement joins TRBV5-1 to TRBJ2-7, with 8 bases that match TRBD1. Germline V gene lookup returns CDR1 SGHRS and CDR2 YFSETQ. The junction had 10 bases not matched to a gene; V was cut back by 3 bases and J by 8 bases. The CDR3 extends over 14 amino acids. The CDR3 DNA sequence: TGCGCCAGCAGCTCGGACAGGGATCGTGGGAAGCAGTACTTC. Translating it yields CASSSDRDRGKQYF.

The V and J genes are TRBV20-1 and TRBJ2-1; maybe TRBD2 (6 bases). Per germline, CDR1 DFQATT and CDR2 SNEGSKA (reference sequence). V lost 5 bases and J lost 4, with 18 bases in between. The CDR3 loop spans 15 amino acids. DNA of the CDR3: TGCAGTGCTCCTAGATCGAGCGGGCCGTACAATGAGCAGTTCTTC. The encoded protein is CSAPRSSGPYNEQFF.

V and J are TRBV20-1 and TRBJ2-4, with 9 bases lining up with TRBD1. V was clipped by 6 bases and J by 3 bases; unmatched bases: 15. CDR1 and CDR2 from the germline V gene are DFQATT and SNEGSKA (reference sequence). This CDR3 region has 17 residues. The CDR3 DNA reads TGCAGTGCCGAGACAGGGGGTGGGTCTTTAGTCAAAAACATTCAGTACTTC. Translated: CSAETGGGSLVKNIQYF.

The chain uses TRBV5-4 and TRBJ2-6; 8 bases line up with TRBD1. V was clipped by 4 bases and J by 4 bases; unmatched bases: 10. There are 17 residues in the CDR3. Germline values: CDR1 SGHNT, CDR2 YYREEE (reference sequence). CDR3 amino acids: CASSKGAGGAGANVLTF. The DNA for the CDR3 is TGTGCCAGCAGCAAAGGGGCAGGGGGCGCAGGGGCCAACGTCCTGACTTTC.

V is TRBV5-1 and J is TRBJ1-2; no firm D call. The germline CDR1 and CDR2 sequences are SGHRS and YFSETQ. This CDR3 has 15 residues. V gave up 3 bases and J gave up 3 bases, with 15 bases separating them. In DNA, the CDR3 is TGCGCCAGCAGCTGGAACCCAGCGGCGGACTATGGCTACACCTTC. This translates into CASSWNPAADYGYTF.

The chain is built from TRBV9 and TRBJ2-1, with D possibly TRBD2 on 5 matching bases. Germline values: CDR1 SGDLS, CDR2 YYNGEE. Trimming shortened V by 0 bases and J by 6 bases, and 10 bases separated the two germline ends. The CDR3 covers 14 residues. The CDR3 loop is CASSVGRVSNEQFF. The DNA of the CDR3 is TGTGCCAGCAGCGTAGGGCGGGTTTCCAATGAGCAGTTCTTC.

The chain uses TRBV5-1 and TRBJ2-1, with unresolved D. Germline-derived CDR1 and CDR2 are SGHRS and YFSETQ. Trimming cost V 2 bases and J 5 bases, with 11 bases left between them. The CDR3 contains 14 residues. The CDR3 DNA follows: TGCGCCAGCAGCTTTGTGGGGTCCCACAATGAGCAGTTCTTC. It yields the protein CASSFVGSHNEQFF.

V gene TRBV6-2 or TRBV6-3 combines with J gene TRBJ2-3; possibly TRBD2 for D (5 bases). Germline V gene sequence: CDR1 MNHEY, CDR2 SVGEGT. The length of the CDR3 is 15 residues. Trimming pared 5 bases from V and 8 bases from J, leaving 20 bases between. In DNA, the CDR3 is TGTGCCAGCAGTCCCCGTGAAAGGGAGCTCGGTACGCAGTATTTT. It codes for CASSPRERELGTQYF.

In this sample, this clonotype turned up a few times. This chain links TRBV20-1 with TRBJ1-6; 8 bases agree with TRBD1. J was trimmed by 7 bases and V by 4 bases; bases with no gene match: 3. This CDR3 has 13 residues. The germline gives CDR1 DFQATT, CDR2 SNEGSKA (reference sequence). DNA of the CDR3: TGCAGTGCTAAAGGACAGGGCAATTCACCCCTCCACTTT. Protein sequence: CSAKGQGNSPLHF.

This clonotype counts as medium-sized. The chain couples TRBV28 to TRBJ1-6; perhaps TRBD1 as D (6 bases). With 7 bases removed from V and 7 bases from J, the gap between germline ends came to 17 bases. The CDR3 runs 15 residues. Germline V lookup: CDR1 MDHEN, CDR2 SYDVKM. CDR3 region: CASTALTGFNSPLHF. In DNA, the CDR3 is TGTGCCAGCACCGCGCTTACAGGGTTCAATTCACCCCTCCACTTT.

This clonotype was picked up a small number of times. The rearrangement uses TRBV20-1 and TRBJ1-1; D not resolved. From germline, CDR1 is DFQATT and CDR2 SNEGSKA (reference sequence). Deletions cut 5 bases from V and 0 bases from J, with 4 bases between. There are 11 residues in the CDR3. The CDR3 region has the DNA TGCAGTGCTCGTATGAACACTGAAGCTTTCTTT. It encodes CSARMNTEAFF.

This clonotype came up a few times. The chain joins TRBV20-1 to TRBJ2-5; D is perhaps TRBD2 (5 bases). CDR1 is DFQATT, CDR2 SNEGSKA, per germline (reference sequence). The CDR3 spans 11 residues. The CDR3 is CLIAGAETQYF. As DNA, the CDR3 is TGCTTAATCGCGGGTGCGGAGACCCAGTACTTC.

This chain links TRBV14 with TRBJ1-6; unclear D gene. This CDR3 comprises 15 residues. The V gene's germline CDR1 is SGHDN and CDR2 FVKESK. V was trimmed by 3 bases and J by 7 bases, leaving 13 bases between them. Written as DNA, the CDR3 is TGTGCCAGCAGCCACGGTGGGTTTGACAATTCACCCCTCCACTTT. It yields the protein CASSHGGFDNSPLHF.

The V and J genes are TRBV11-2 and TRBJ2-1, with a possible D match to TRBD2 (5 bases). CDR1 and CDR2 (germline): SGHAT, FQNNGV. The CDR3 is 16 amino acids. Trimming took 5 bases from V and 0 from J, leaving 14 bases between them. In nucleotides, the CDR3 is TGTGCCAGCAGCAGCGAGGGAGAGAGCTCCTACAATGAGCAGTTCTTC. Translating it yields CASSSEGESSYNEQFF. Based on the CDR3 plus reference TRBV11-2 and TRBJ2-1, the full variable domain is EAGVAQSPRYKIIEKRQSVAFWCNPISGHATLYWYQQILGQGPKLLIQFQNNGVVDDSQLPKDRFSAERLKGVDSTLKIQPAKLEDSAVYLCASSSEGESSYNEQFFGPGTRLTVL.

This chain links TRBV7-2 with TRBJ2-5; TRBD2 matches at 9 bases. This CDR3 is 16 amino acids long. V dropped 4 bases and J dropped 1; count of bases not matched to a gene: 7. The germline gives CDR1 SGHTA, CDR2 FQGNSA. The CDR3 coding sequence is TGTGCCAGCAGCTCAAGGCTAGCGGGACTCCAAGAGACCCAGTACTTC. Translated: CASSSRLAGLQETQYF.

This clonotype was seen a few times. The chain couples TRBV13 to TRBJ2-3; a possible D gene is TRBD2 (5 bases). V lost 8 bases and J lost 3, with 12 bases in between. Germline CDR1 and CDR2: PRHDT and FYEKMQ (reference sequence). The CDR3 totals 13 residues. CDR3 in amino acids: CASDLRGTDTQYF. Here the CDR3 DNA reads TGTGCCAGCGATCTACGGGGTACAGATACGCAGTATTTT.

V is TRBV5-1 and J is TRBJ1-4, with no clear D. Germline CDR1 is SGHRS and CDR2 is YFSETQ. Deletions cut 3 bases from V and 8 bases from J, with 20 bases between. This CDR3 is built from 16 residues. In DNA form, the CDR3 reads TGCGCCAGCAGCTCCGGCTCCACCGACGTACGGGAAAAACTGTTTTTT. Residues: CASSSGSTDVREKLFF.

This clonotype was seen a handful of times. The V gene is TRBV20-1, the J gene TRBJ2-7; TRBD1 matches 11 bases. Germline loops: CDR1 DFQATT, CDR2 SNEGSKA (reference sequence). This CDR3 has 13 amino acids. V gave up 2 bases and J gave up 5 bases; unmatched junction bases: 2. The CDR3 protein is CSARRDRGDEQYF. DNA of the CDR3: TGCAGTGCTAGAAGGGACAGGGGGGACGAGCAGTACTTC.

This clonotype was detected only a few times. This chain connects TRBV10-3 to TRBJ2-3; D is perhaps TRBD1 (6 bases). Trimming cost V 8 bases and J 1 base, with 19 bases left between them. The CDR3 sequence is 16 residues long. CDR1 is ENHRY and CDR2 is SYGVKD in the germline V gene. CDR3 DNA sequence: TGTGCCATCTCTCCAGGGGCCATACGACGCACAGATACGCAGTATTTT. Protein sequence: CAISPGAIRRTDTQYF.